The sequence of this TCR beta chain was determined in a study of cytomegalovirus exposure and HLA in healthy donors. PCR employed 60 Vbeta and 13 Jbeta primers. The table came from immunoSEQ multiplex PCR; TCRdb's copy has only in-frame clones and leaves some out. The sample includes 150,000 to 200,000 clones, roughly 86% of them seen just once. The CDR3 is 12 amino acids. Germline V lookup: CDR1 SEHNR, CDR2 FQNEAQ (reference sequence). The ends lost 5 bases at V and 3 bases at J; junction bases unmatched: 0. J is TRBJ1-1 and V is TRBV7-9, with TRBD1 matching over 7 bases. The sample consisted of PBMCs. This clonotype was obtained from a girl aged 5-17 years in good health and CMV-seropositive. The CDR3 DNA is TGTGCCAGCAGCACAGGGGACACTGAAGCTTTCTTT. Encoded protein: CASSTGDTEAFF.